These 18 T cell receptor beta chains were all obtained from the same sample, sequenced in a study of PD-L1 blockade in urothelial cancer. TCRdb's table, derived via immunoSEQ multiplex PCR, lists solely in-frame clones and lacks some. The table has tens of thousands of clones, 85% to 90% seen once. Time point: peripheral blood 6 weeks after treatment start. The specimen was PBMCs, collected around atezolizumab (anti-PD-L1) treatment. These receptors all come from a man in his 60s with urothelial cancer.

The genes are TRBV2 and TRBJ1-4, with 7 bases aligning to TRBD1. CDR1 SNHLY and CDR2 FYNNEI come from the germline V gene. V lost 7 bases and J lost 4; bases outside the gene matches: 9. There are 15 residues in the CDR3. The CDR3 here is CASTFLGTDNEKLFF. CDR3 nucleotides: TGTGCCAGCACCTTCCTCGGGACAGATAATGAAAAACTGTTTTTT.

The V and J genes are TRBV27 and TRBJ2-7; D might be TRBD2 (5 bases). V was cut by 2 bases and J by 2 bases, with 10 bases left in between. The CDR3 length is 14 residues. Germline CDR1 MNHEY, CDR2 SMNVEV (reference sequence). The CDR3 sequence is CASSLKRETYEQYF. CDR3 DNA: TGTGCCAGCAGTTTAAAACGGGAAACCTACGAGCAGTACTTC.

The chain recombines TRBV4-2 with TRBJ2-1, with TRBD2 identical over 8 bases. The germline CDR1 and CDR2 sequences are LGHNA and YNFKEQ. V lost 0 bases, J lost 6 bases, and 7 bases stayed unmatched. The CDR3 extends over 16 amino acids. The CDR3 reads CASSQDPGGPLNEQFF. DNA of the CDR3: TGTGCCAGCAGCCAAGATCCGGGGGGGCCACTCAATGAGCAGTTCTTC.

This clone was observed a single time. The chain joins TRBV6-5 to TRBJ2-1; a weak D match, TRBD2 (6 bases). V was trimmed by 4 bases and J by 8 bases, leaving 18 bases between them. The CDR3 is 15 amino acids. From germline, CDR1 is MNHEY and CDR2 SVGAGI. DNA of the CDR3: TGTGCCAGCAGTTCCAGAGTAGCGGCCGAGTATGAGCAGTTCTTC. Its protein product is CASSSRVAAEYEQFF.

Here the CDR3 DNA reads TGTGCCATCAGGGGGACAGGGCGAATCCCTGAAGCTTTCTTT. This codes for CAIRGTGRIPEAFF. The chain carries TRBV10-3 and TRBJ1-1; 9 bases line up with TRBD1. The CDR3 is made up of 14 amino acids. After removal of 6 bases from V and 6 bases from J, the junction contained 8 bases not matched to a gene. CDR1 and CDR2 from the germline V gene are ENHRY and SYGVKD.

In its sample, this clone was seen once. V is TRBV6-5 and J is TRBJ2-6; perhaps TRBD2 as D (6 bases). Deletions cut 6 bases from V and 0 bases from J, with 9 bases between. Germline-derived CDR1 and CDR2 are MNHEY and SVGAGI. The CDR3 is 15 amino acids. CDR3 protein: CASRRGVSGANVLTF. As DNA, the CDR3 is TGTGCCAGCAGGCGCGGGGTCTCTGGGGCCAACGTCCTGACTTTC.

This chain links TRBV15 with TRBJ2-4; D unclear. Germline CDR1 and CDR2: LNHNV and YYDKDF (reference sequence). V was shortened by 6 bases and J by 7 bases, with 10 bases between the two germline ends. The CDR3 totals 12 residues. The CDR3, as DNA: TGTGCCACCAGTGGGCAGGTCAACATTCAGTACTTC. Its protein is CATSGQVNIQYF.

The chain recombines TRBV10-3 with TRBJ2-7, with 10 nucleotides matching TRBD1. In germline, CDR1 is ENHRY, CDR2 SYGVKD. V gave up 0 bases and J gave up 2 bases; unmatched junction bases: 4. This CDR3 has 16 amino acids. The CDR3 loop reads CAISESADRGTYEQYF. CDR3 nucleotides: TGTGCCATCAGTGAGTCGGCGGACAGGGGGACCTACGAGCAGTACTTC.

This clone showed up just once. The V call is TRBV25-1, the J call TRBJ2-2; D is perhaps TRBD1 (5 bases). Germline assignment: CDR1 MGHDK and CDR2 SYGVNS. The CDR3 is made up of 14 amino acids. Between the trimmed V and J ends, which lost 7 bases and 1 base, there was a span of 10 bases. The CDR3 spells CASKGNQNTGELFF. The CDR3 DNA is TGTGCCAGCAAGGGGAACCAGAACACCGGGGAGCTGTTTTTT.

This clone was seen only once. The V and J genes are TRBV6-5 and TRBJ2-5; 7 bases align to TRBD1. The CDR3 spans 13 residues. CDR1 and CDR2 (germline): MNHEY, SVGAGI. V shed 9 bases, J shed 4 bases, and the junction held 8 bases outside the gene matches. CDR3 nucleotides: TGTGCCAGTGGAAAAGGGGGCAGAGAGACCCAGTACTTC. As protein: CASGKGGRETQYF.

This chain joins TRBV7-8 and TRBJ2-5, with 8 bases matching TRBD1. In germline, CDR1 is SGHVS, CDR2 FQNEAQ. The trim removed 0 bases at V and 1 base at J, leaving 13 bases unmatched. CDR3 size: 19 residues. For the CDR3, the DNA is TGTGCCAGCAGCTTAGCGGGCAGGGGGCGCAGGATATCCCAAGAGACCCAGTACTTC. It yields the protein CASSLAGRGRRISQETQYF.

CDR3 sequence: CASISARASGNTIYF. CDR3 DNA: TGTGCCAGCATATCCGCCCGAGCGTCTGGAAACACCATATATTTT. The V call is TRBV6-5, the J call TRBJ1-3; D is unclear. CDR3 length: 15 residues. The germline V gene encodes CDR1 MNHEY and CDR2 SVGAGI. The ends were cut back, 7 bases at V and 1 base at J, with 14 bases in the middle.

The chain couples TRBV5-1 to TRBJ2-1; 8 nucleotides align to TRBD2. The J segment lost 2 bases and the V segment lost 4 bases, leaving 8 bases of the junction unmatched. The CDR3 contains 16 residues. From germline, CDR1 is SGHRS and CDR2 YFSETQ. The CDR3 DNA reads TGCGCCAGCAGCCGTAGCGGGGTTCCTACCTACAATGAGCAGTTCTTC. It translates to CASSRSGVPTYNEQFF.

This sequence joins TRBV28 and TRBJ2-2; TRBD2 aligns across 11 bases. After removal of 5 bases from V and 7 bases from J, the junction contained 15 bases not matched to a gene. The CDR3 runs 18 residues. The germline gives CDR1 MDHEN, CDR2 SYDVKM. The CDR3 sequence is CASSRRGLAGGLIGELFF. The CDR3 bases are TGTGCCAGCAGTCGGAGGGGATTAGCGGGAGGGCTTATCGGGGAGCTGTTTTTT.

This CDR3 is CASSPATNEKLFF. CDR3 DNA sequence: TGCGCCAGCAGCCCTGCAACTAATGAAAAACTGTTTTTT. This chain connects TRBV5-1 to TRBJ1-4; D not certain. This CDR3 contains 13 residues. The germline V gene encodes CDR1 SGHRS and CDR2 YFSETQ. Trimming took 4 bases from V and 0 from J, leaving 4 bases between them.

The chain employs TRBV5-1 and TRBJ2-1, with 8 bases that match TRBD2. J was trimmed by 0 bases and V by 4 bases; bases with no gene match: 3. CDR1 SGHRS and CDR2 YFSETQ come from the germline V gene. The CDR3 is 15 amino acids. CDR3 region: CASSRGGSSYNEQFF. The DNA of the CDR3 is TGCGCCAGCAGCCGGGGGGGAAGCTCCTACAATGAGCAGTTCTTC. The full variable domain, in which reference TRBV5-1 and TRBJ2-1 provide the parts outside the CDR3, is KAGVTQTPRYLIKTRGQQVTLSCSPISGHRSVSWYQQTPGQGLQFLFEYFSETQRNKGNFPGRFSGRQFSNSRSEMNVSTLELGDSALYLCASSRGGSSYNEQFFGPGTRLTVL.

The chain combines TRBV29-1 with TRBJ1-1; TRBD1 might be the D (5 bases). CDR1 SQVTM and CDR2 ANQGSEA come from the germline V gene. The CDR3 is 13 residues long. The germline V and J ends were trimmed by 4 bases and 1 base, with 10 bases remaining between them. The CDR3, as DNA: TGCAGCGTTGCGAGGGGAGGGAACACTGAAGCTTTCTTT. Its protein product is CSVARGGNTEAFF.

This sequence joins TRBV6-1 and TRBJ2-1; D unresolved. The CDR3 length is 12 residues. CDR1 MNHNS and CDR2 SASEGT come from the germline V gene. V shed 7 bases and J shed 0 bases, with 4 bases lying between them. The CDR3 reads CASTSSYNEQFF. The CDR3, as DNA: TGTGCCAGCACGAGCTCCTACAATGAGCAGTTCTTC.